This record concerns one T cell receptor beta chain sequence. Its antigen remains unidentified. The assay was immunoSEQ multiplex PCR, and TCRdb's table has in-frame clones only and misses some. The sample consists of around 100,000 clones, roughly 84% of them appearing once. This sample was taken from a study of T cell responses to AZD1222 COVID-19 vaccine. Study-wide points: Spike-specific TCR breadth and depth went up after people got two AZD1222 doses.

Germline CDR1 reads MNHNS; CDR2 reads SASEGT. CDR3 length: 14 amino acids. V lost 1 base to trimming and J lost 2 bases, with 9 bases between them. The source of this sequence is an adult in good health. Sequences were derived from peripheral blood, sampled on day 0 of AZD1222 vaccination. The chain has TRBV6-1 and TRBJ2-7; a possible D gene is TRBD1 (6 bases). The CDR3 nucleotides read TGTGCCAGCAGTGAAGATACAGGGACCTACGAGCAGTACTTC. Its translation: CASSEDTGTYEQYF.